This T cell receptor (beta chain) was recorded in a study of T cell changes during pregnancy in multiple sclerosis. Method: immunoSEQ multiplex PCR; TCRdb's copy keeps in-frame clones and lacks some. Here the sample spans tens of thousands of clones, about 90% being singletons. V shed 5 bases and J 6 bases; nucleotides not matched to a gene: 11. The CDR3 has 15 amino acids. Germline CDR1 is SGHTA and CDR2 is FQGNSA. The TCR comes from a female donor in good health, enrolled as a control in a pregnancy study. Material: CD4+ T cells from peripheral blood mononuclear cells, obtained in the third trimester of pregnancy. The chain links TRBV7-2 to TRBJ2-7, with 9 bases fitting TRBD1. CDR3 DNA sequence: TGTGCCAGCAGCCGGACCGGGACAGGGAGGGTCGAGCAGTACTTC. Translated, it gives CASSRTGTGRVEQYF.